By share, the clone carrying this T cell receptor beta chain counts as medium-sized. The source of the sample is a study of T cells after yellow fever vaccination. Trimming took off 6 bases at V and 0 bases at J, with 6 bases between the two ends. CDR3 length equals 12 residues. Overall study findings and caveats: Among sorted memory subsets on day 0, almost all vaccine-responding clonotypes fell below detection. Post-booster samples contained most primary-vaccination clones (roughly 96% CD4, approximately 88% CD8). Abundant clonotypes (contaminants from the bulk population) could be present in FACS-sorted repertoires.

A single record per CDR3 protein comes from TCRdb applying MiXCR to the 5' RACE reads. This table holds over 10,000 distinct CDR3 sequences, about 6.1% found once. This chain joins TRBV12-3 or TRBV12-4 and TRBJ2-7; D remains ambiguous. Sequencing was performed on PBMCs, either bulk or a sorted T-cell subset (CD4+, CD8+, memory, or dextramer-sorted; not recorded which), taken on the day of the yellow fever booster vaccination. This receptor was obtained from a man aged 25 to 40 who received the YFV17D yellow fever vaccine. The CDR3 here is CASRGNSYEQYF. The CDR3 coding sequence is TGTGCCAGCAGGGGAAACTCCTACGAGCAGTACTTC.